Listed below are T cell receptor beta chains from one sample, sequenced in a study of cytomegalovirus exposure and HLA in healthy donors. The table came from immunoSEQ multiplex PCR; TCRdb's copy has only in-frame clones and leaves some out. The sample consists of about 190,000 clones, approximately 80% of them appearing once. The sequenced material came from PBMCs. These receptors were taken from a boy aged 5-17 years in good health and CMV-seronegative. CDR3s include the opening cysteine and the closing phenylalanine or tryptophan. Fields, in order: D gene, J gene, clone size, V gene, CDR3 protein, CDR3 DNA. A D gene is named only where the DNA matches it firmly. A clone size is listed for some rows: how often the clone was seen (once, few, many), or a class if it is expanded.

NA TRBJ2-5 NA TRBV7-8 CASSSGLEETQYF TGTGCCAGCAGCTCTGGACTGGAAGAGACCCAGTACTTC
NA TRBJ1-1 NA TRBV5-4 CASSPGGGTLNTEAFF TGTGCCAGCAGCCCCGGCGGGGGGACATTGAACACTGAAGCTTTCTTT
NA TRBJ1-2 few TRBV13 CASSPMENYGYTF TGTGCCAGCAGCCCGATGGAGAACTATGGCTACACCTTC
TRBD1 TRBJ1-1 NA TRBV7-2 CASSSTGSAEAFF TGTGCCAGCAGCTCGACAGGGTCCGCTGAAGCTTTCTTT
NA TRBJ1-2 NA TRBV28 CASRLGAAVNYGYTF TGTGCCAGCAGACTAGGCGCGGCAGTCAACTATGGCTACACCTTC
TRBD1 TRBJ2-1 NA TRBV11-2 CASSSRTGDNEQFF TGTGCCAGCAGCTCACGGACAGGTGACAATGAGCAGTTCTTC
TRBD2 TRBJ2-7 NA TRBV7-9 CASSPPGLAVYEQYF TGTGCCAGCAGCCCCCCGGGACTAGCGGTCTACGAGCAGTACTTC
NA TRBJ1-2 NA TRBV2 CASSRQSDYGYTF TGTGCCAGCAGCAGACAGAGCGACTATGGCTACACCTTC
NA TRBJ1-2 few TRBV6-1 CASRAGPGDGYTF TGTGCCAGCCGAGCTGGGCCAGGTGATGGCTACACCTTC
NA TRBJ2-7 NA TRBV18 CASSPLPGDEQYF TGTGCCAGCTCACCACTCCCGGGGGACGAGCAGTACTTC
TRBD1 TRBJ1-5 NA TRBV19 CASSGTGTSNQPQHF TGTGCCAGTAGTGGGACAGGGACTAGCAATCAGCCCCAGCATTTT